Below, 14 T cell receptor beta chains from the same sample are listed, as sequenced in a study of blood T cell repertoires in COVID-19. The method was immunoSEQ multiplex PCR; TCRdb's version includes in-frame clones alone and lacks a portion of them. Of around 120,000 clones listed, 87% are singletons. Sequencing was carried out using peripheral blood. The origin of the receptors is a woman aged 70 to 79 with acute or convalescent COVID-19.

This chain links TRBV18 with TRBJ1-1; 7 bases line up with TRBD1. The junction had 17 bases not matched to a gene; V was cut back by 3 bases and J by 4 bases. Germline loops: CDR1 KGHSH, CDR2 LQKENI. CDR3 length: 18 residues. The CDR3 region has the DNA TGTGCCAGCTCACCTACGGAGGGGGCCTCGATTTGGGGCACTGAAGCTTTCTTT. Translation gives CASSPTEGASIWGTEAFF. The whole variable domain, remainder taken from reference TRBV18 and TRBJ1-1, is NAGVMQNPRHLVRRRGQEARLRCSPMKGHSHVYWYRQLPEEGLKFMVYLQKENIIDESGMPKERFSAEFPKEGPSILRIQQVVRGDSAAYFCASSPTEGASIWGTEAFFGQGTRLTVV.

This sequence joins TRBV4-1 and TRBJ1-2; no definite D call. CDR1 and CDR2 from the germline V gene are MGHRA and YSYEKL. CDR3 length equals 15 residues. Trimming removed 2 bases at V and 2 bases at J, with 12 bases between. For the CDR3, the DNA is TGCGCCAGCAGCCAACCTTTACTAGGAAACTATGGCTACACCTTC. Its protein product is CASSQPLLGNYGYTF.

J is TRBJ2-2 and V is TRBV9; 10 positions agree with TRBD2. Germline CDR1 SGDLS, CDR2 YYNGEE. V gave up 4 bases and J gave up 5 bases; unmatched junction bases: 8. This CDR3 region has 16 residues. The CDR3 DNA sequence: TGTGCCAGCAGCCCCTCCCCAGCGGGGGGGACCGGGGAGCTGTTTTTT. Its protein product is CASSPSPAGGTGELFF.

The chain is built from TRBV6-5 and TRBJ1-3; D unresolved. The V gene's germline CDR1 is MNHEY and CDR2 SVGAGI. The CDR3 is 15 amino acids. V lost 4 bases and J lost 0, with 10 bases in between. Here the CDR3 DNA reads TGTGCCAGCAGTTCGCCCTCGAGCTCTGGAAACACCATATATTTT. Residues: CASSSPSSSGNTIYF.

The chain is built from TRBV11-2 and TRBJ2-7, with D possibly TRBD2 on 6 matching bases. With 1 base removed from V and 0 bases from J, the gap between germline ends came to 13 bases. Germline V CDR1 and CDR2: SGHAT, FQNNGV. The CDR3 extends over 16 amino acids. The CDR3 loop reads CASSLVEGRPSYEQYF. The CDR3 DNA is TGTGCCAGCAGCTTAGTGGAGGGCCGGCCCTCCTACGAGCAGTACTTC.

The sample holds one count of this clone. This sequence joins TRBV6-5 and TRBJ2-2; 7 nucleotides align to TRBD1. Trimming took 6 bases from V and 1 from J; bases not matched to a gene: 2. Germline V CDR1 and CDR2: MNHEY, SVGAGI. The CDR3 sequence is 14 residues long. CDR3 DNA sequence: TGTGCCAGCAGGAGGACAGGGAACACCGGGGAGCTGTTTTTT. Protein: CASRRTGNTGELFF.

A note on this clone: One end of the junction is discordant with germline, which a read error may explain. The CDR3 region is CASSGGADRTFYEQCF. DNA of the CDR3: TGTGCCAGCAGCGGGGGGGCAGACCGGACCTTCTACGAGCAGTGCTTC. The chain combines TRBV5-4 with TRBJ2-7, with D possibly being TRBD2 (7 bases). In germline, CDR1 is SGHNT, CDR2 YYREEE (reference sequence). CDR3 size: 16 residues.

This chain uses TRBV7-2 with TRBJ1-3; the D gene is possibly TRBD1 (5 bases). CDR3 length equals 17 residues. The V end lost 2 bases, the J end lost 0 bases, and 14 bases lay between the germline ends. CDR1 and CDR2 (germline): SGHTA, FQGNSA. The CDR3 loop is CASSLLAGRSSGNTIYF. In DNA, the CDR3 is TGTGCCAGCAGCTTACTAGCAGGGAGGTCCTCTGGAAACACCATATATTTT. Looking up the rest from reference TRBV7-2 and TRBJ1-3 gives the full variable domain: GAGVSQSPSNKVTEKGKDVELRCDPISGHTALYWYRQSLGQGLEFLIYFQGNSAPDKSGLPSDRFSAERTGGSVSTLTIQRTQQEDSAVYLCASSLLAGRSSGNTIYFGEGSWLTVV.

V gene TRBV30 combines with J gene TRBJ2-3; D is undetermined. This CDR3 contains 12 residues. Trimming took off 0 bases at V and 6 bases at J, with 7 bases between the two ends. CDR1 is GTSNPN, CDR2 SVGIG, per germline (reference sequence). CDR3 protein: CAWSVLIDTQYF. Here the CDR3 DNA reads TGTGCCTGGAGTGTACTTATTGATACGCAGTATTTT.

The rearrangement uses TRBV5-1 and TRBJ2-2, with D perhaps TRBD1 (5 bases). Germline V CDR1 and CDR2: SGHRS, YFSETQ. The V end lost 4 bases, the J end lost 7 bases, and 14 bases lay between the germline ends. The CDR3 is 14 residues long. This chain's CDR3 is CASSTGSEVGELFF. CDR3 bases: TGCGCCAGCAGCACAGGCTCCGAGGTCGGGGAGCTGTTTTTT.

The chain uses TRBV21-1 and TRBJ2-7; the table's D call of TRBD1 was not tested on the DNA. TRBV21-1 is described as a pseudogene. The CDR3 has 11 amino acids. CDR3 loop: CASRDTFLEYF. The CDR3 bases are TGTGCCAGCAGGGACACCTTTTTGGAGTACTTC.

This clone was counted between two and nine times. V gene TRBV7-7 combines with J gene TRBJ2-2, with D possibly TRBD2 on 6 matching bases. The CDR3 contains 16 residues. Trimming cost V 5 bases and J 1 base, with 14 bases left between them. In germline, CDR1 is SSHAT, CDR2 FNYEAQ (reference sequence). The DNA for the CDR3 is TGTGCCAGCAGCCCCCAGATGGGGGGGAACACCGGGGAGCTGTTTTTT. Translating it yields CASSPQMGGNTGELFF. The full variable domain, rest sourced from reference TRBV7-7 and TRBJ2-2, is GAGVSQSPRYKVTKRGQDVTLRCDPISSHATLYWYQQALGQGPEFLTYFNYEAQPDKSGLPSDRFSAERPEGSISTLTIQRTEQRDSAMYRCASSPQMGGNTGELFFGEGSRLTVL.

The chain links TRBV5-1 to TRBJ2-7; 9 bases map to TRBD1. CDR1 is SGHRS and CDR2 is YFSETQ in the germline V gene. With 3 bases clipped from V and 5 bases from J, the junction kept 6 bases outside the gene matches. The CDR3 length is 14 residues. The CDR3, as DNA: TGCGCCAGCAGCTCTCCGGGACAGGGTCACGAGCAGTACTTC. Translated: CASSSPGQGHEQYF. Variable domain in full (rest from reference TRBV5-1 and TRBJ2-7): KAGVTQTPRYLIKTRGQQVTLSCSPISGHRSVSWYQQTPGQGLQFLFEYFSETQRNKGNFPGRFSGRQFSNSRSEMNVSTLELGDSALYLCASSSPGQGHEQYFGPGTRLTVT.

The V and J genes are TRBV3-1 (or the pseudogene TRBV3-2) and TRBJ1-2; D gene uncertain. The length of the CDR3 is 12 residues. The V gene's germline CDR1 is LGHDT and CDR2 YNNKEL (reference sequence). The germline V and J ends were trimmed by 2 bases and 6 bases, with 7 bases remaining between them. CDR3 coding DNA: TGTGCCAGCAGCCAAAGCCTCAATGGCTACACCTTC. This gives the protein CASSQSLNGYTF.